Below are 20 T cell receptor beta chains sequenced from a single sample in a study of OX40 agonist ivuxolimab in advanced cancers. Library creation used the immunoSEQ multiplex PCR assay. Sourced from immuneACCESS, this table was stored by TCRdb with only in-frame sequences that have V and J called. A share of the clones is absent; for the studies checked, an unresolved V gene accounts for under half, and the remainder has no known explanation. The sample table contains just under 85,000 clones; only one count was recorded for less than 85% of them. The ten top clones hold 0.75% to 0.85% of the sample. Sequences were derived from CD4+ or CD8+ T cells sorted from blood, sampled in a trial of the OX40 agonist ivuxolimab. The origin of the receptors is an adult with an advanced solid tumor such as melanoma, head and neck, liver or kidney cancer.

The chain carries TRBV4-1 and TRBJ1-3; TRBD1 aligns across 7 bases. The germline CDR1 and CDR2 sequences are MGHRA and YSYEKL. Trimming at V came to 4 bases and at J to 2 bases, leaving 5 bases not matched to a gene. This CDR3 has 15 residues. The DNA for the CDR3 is TGCGCCAGCAGCCTACAGGGGTTACCTGGAAACACCATATATTTT. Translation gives CASSLQGLPGNTIYF.

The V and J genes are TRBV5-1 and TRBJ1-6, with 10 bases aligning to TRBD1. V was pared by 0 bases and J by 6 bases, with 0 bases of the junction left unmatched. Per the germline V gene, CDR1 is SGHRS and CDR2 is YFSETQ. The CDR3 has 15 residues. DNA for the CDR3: TGCGCCAGCAGCTTGGGGACAGGGGGTAATTCACCCCTCCACTTT. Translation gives CASSLGTGGNSPLHF.

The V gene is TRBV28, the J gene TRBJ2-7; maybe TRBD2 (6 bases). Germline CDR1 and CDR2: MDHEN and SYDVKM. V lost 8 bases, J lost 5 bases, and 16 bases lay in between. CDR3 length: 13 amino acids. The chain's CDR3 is CASRNLGGDEQYF. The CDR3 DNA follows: TGTGCCAGCCGCAATCTCGGGGGTGACGAGCAGTACTTC.

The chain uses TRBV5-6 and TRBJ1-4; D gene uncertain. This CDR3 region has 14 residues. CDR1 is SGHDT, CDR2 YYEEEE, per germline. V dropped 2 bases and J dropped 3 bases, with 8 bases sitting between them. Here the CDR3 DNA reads TGTGCCAGCAGCTTTCCGCAGGCTAATGAAAAACTGTTTTTT. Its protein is CASSFPQANEKLFF.

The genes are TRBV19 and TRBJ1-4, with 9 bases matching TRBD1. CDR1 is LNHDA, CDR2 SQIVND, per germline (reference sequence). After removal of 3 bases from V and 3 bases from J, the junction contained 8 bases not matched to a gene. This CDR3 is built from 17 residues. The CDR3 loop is CASSMVDRGFPNEKLFF. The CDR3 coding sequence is TGTGCCAGTAGTATGGTGGACAGGGGATTCCCTAATGAAAAACTGTTTTTT.

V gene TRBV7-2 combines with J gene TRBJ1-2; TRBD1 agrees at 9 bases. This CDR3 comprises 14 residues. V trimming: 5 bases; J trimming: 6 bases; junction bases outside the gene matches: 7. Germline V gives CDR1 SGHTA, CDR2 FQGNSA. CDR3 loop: CASSDQQGADGYTF. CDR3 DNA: TGTGCCAGCAGCGATCAACAGGGGGCTGATGGCTACACCTTC.

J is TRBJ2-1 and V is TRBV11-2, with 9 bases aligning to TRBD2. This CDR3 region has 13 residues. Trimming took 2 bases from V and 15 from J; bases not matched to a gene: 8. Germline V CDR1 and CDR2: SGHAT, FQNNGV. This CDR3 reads CASSLNSDSGGFF. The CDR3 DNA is TGTGCCAGCAGCTTAAATTCGGATAGCGGGGGGTTCTTC.

CDR3 sequence: CASSLRTGGGSYEQYF. The CDR3 bases are TGTGCCAGTAGTCTGCGGACAGGGGGAGGCTCCTACGAGCAGTACTTC. V and J are TRBV19 and TRBJ2-7, with 10 bases that match TRBD1. J gave up 0 bases and V 5 bases, and 7 bases lay outside the gene matches. CDR3 length: 16 residues. CDR1 LNHDA and CDR2 SQIVND come from the germline V gene (reference sequence).

The chain's CDR3 is CASSLAKGNTIYF. The DNA of the CDR3 is TGTGCCAGCAGCTTAGCGAAGGGAAACACCATATATTTT. The rearrangement joins TRBV7-2 to TRBJ1-3, with unresolved D. Germline lookup yields CDR1 SGHTA and CDR2 FQGNSA. The CDR3 is 13 residues long. V lost 0 bases, J lost 4 bases, and 4 bases lay in between.

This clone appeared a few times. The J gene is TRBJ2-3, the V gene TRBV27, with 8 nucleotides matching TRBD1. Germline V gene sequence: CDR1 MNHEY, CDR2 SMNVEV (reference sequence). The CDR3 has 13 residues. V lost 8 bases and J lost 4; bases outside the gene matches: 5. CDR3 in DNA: TGTGCCAGCCGCCAGGGGGCCCCAGATACGCAGTATTTT. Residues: CASRQGAPDTQYF.

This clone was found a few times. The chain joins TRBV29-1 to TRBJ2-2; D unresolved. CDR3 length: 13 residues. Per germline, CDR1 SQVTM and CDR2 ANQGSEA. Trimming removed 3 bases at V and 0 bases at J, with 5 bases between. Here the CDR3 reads CSVDRSNTGELFF. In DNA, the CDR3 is TGCAGCGTTGATAGGTCGAACACCGGGGAGCTGTTTTTT.

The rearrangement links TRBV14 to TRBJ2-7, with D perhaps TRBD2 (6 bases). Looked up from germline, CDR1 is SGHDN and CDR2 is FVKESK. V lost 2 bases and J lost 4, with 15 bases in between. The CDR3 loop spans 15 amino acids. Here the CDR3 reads CASSQMGDGGYEQYF. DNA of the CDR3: TGTGCCAGCAGCCAAATGGGGGATGGAGGGTACGAGCAGTACTTC. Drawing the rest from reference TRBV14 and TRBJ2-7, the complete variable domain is EAGVTQFPSHSVIEKGQTVTLRCDPISGHDNLYWYRRVMGKEIKFLLHFVKESKQDESGMPNNRFLAERTGGTYSTLKVQPAELEDSGVYFCASSQMGDGGYEQYFGPGTRLTVT.

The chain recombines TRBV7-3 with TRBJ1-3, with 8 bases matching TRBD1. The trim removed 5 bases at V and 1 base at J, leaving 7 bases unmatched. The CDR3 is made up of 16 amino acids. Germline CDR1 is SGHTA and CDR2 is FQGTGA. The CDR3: CASSPGGRGSGNTIYF. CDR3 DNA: TGTGCCAGCAGCCCAGGGGGCCGGGGATCTGGAAACACCATATATTTT.

The CDR3 protein is CASSLVLAGANFRTGELFF. CDR3 nucleotide sequence: TGTGCCAGCAGCTTAGTATTAGCGGGGGCCAATTTTCGCACCGGGGAGCTGTTTTTT. This chain connects TRBV11-2 to TRBJ2-2; 9 positions agree with TRBD2. CDR1 is SGHAT and CDR2 is FQNNGV in the germline V gene. CDR3 length: 19 residues. V shed 1 base and J 4 bases; nucleotides not matched to a gene: 13.

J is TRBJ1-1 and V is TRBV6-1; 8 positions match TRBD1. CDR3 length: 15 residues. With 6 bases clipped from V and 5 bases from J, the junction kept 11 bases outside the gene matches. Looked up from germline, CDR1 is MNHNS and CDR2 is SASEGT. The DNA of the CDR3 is TGTGCCAGCAGGTCCCCCCGGACAGGGAGAACTGAAGCTTTCTTT. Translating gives CASRSPRTGRTEAFF.

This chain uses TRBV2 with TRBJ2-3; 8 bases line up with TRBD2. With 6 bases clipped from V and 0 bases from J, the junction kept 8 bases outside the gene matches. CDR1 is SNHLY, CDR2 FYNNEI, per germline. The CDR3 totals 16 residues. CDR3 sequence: CASRARAGASTDTQYF. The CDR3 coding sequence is TGTGCCAGCAGGGCCAGAGCGGGGGCTAGCACAGATACGCAGTATTTT.

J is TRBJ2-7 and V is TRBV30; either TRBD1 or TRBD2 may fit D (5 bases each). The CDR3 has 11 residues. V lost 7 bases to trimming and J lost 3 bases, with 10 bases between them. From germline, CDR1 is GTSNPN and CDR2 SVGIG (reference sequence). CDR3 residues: CALGRNYEQYF. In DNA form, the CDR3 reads TGTGCCTTGGGACGGAACTACGAGCAGTACTTC.

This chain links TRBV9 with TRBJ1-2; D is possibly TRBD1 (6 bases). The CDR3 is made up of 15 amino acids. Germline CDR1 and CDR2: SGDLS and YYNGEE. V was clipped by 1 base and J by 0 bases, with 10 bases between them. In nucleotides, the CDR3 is TGTGCCAGCAGCGTACGGGACATCACTAACTATGGCTACACCTTC. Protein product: CASSVRDITNYGYTF.

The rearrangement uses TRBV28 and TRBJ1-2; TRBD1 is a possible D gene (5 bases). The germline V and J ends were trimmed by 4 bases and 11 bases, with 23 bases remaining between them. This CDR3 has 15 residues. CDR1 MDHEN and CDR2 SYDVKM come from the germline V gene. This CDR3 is CASSSPRDGGRGYTF. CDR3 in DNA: TGTGCCAGCAGTTCCCCCCGGGACGGGGGTCGAGGGTACACCTTC.

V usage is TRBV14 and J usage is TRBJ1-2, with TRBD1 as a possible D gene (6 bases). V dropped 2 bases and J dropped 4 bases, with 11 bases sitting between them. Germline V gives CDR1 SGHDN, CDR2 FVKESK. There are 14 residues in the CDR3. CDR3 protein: CASSQTGAGYGYTF. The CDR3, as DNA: TGTGCCAGCAGCCAAACGGGGGCGGGCTATGGCTACACCTTC.